These 18 T cell receptor beta chains were all obtained from the same sample, sequenced in a study of response to subunit inactivated influenza vaccine. From the RT-PCR reads, TCRdb called clonotypes with MiXCR, one entry per CDR3 protein. The data hold about 800,000 distinct CDR3 sequences, with 21% observed a single time. The specimen comprised PBMCs from blood, sampled 5 days after vaccination. These receptor sequences come from a man aged 50 to 59 who received an inactivated influenza vaccine.

The chain couples TRBV7-2 to TRBJ2-1; D may be TRBD1 (6 bases). Looked up from germline, CDR1 is SGHTA and CDR2 is FQGNSA. The CDR3 has 15 amino acids. Trimming shortened V by 4 bases and J by 6 bases, and 16 bases separated the two germline ends. CDR3 bases: TGTGCCAGCAGCTCGAATGGACAGCGCATCAATGAGCAGTTCTTC. It codes for CASSSNGQRINEQFF.

V gene TRBV3-1 combines with J gene TRBJ2-5; no reliable D call. The germline V gene has CDR1 LGHDT and CDR2 YNNKEL (reference sequence). The CDR3 extends over 12 amino acids. Trimming took 1 base from V and 7 from J, leaving 7 bases between them. The CDR3 here is CASSQGRGTQYF. In DNA form, the CDR3 reads TGTGCCAGCAGCCAAGGAAGAGGGACCCAGTACTTC.

The chain is built from TRBV29-1 and TRBJ2-7; 7 bases match TRBD1. The CDR3 has 12 amino acids. Losses at the gene ends were 6 bases for V and 5 bases for J; bases not matched to a gene: 7. Germline V gene lookup returns CDR1 SQVTM and CDR2 ANQGSEA. The CDR3 loop reads CSVLQGSHEQYF. In DNA, the CDR3 is TGCAGCGTCCTACAGGGGTCCCACGAGCAGTACTTC.

This chain's CDR3 is CASSQRRGGGGEQFF. CDR3 bases: TGTGCCAGCAGCCAACGCAGGGGGGGTGGGGGTGAGCAGTTCTTC. The rearrangement uses TRBV3-1 and TRBJ2-1; either TRBD1 or TRBD2 may fit D (7 bases each). V lost 2 bases and J 9 bases, leaving 17 bases between the germline ends. The CDR3 covers 15 residues. Per the germline V gene, CDR1 is LGHDT and CDR2 is YNNKEL (reference sequence).

This clonotype was counted only a few times. The chain recombines TRBV20-1 with TRBJ2-5; possible D gene TRBD1, 6 bases. There are 13 residues in the CDR3. The V gene lost 3 bases and the J gene lost 5 bases, with 13 bases spanning the gap. Germline CDR1 and CDR2: DFQATT and SNEGSKA (reference sequence). As DNA, the CDR3 is TGCAGTGCTAGTAACAGGGCTTTCGAGACCCAGTACTTC. Protein sequence: CSASNRAFETQYF.

The table lists this clonotype with a few counts. The chain employs TRBV4-3 and TRBJ2-4; unclear D gene. The CDR3 sequence is 13 residues long. CDR1 is LGHNA, CDR2 YSLEER, per germline. Trimming took off 0 bases at V and 8 bases at J, with 8 bases between the two ends. CDR3 sequence: CASSQEPFDIQYF. The DNA for the CDR3 is TGCGCCAGCAGCCAAGAGCCCTTCGACATTCAGTACTTC.

Many counts were recorded for this clonotype. V and J are TRBV12-3 or TRBV12-4 and TRBJ1-2; D remains ambiguous. CDR3 length equals 13 residues. Trimming pared 3 bases from V and 3 bases from J, leaving 8 bases between. In nucleotides, the CDR3 is TGTGCCAGCAGTTTGTTAATGGACTATGGCTACACCTTC. As protein: CASSLLMDYGYTF.

This clonotype was observed a handful of times. The V call is TRBV24-1, the J call TRBJ2-2; 9 nucleotides agree with TRBD2. Trimming at V came to 5 bases and at J to 5 bases, leaving 5 bases not matched to a gene. CDR1 KGHDR and CDR2 SFDVKD come from the germline V gene. The length of the CDR3 is 15 residues. CDR3 bases: TGTGCCACCAGTGCAGCGGGACTAGCAACCGGGGAGCTGTTTTTT. Translation: CATSAAGLATGELFF.

This clonotype was detected a few times. V is TRBV6-2 or TRBV6-3 and J is TRBJ1-5; D uncertain. Germline CDR1 is MNHEY and CDR2 is SVGEGT. The length of the CDR3 is 14 residues. Trimming took off 2 bases at V and 7 bases at J, with 12 bases between the two ends. The CDR3 loop is CASSYTRTAQPQHF. The CDR3 nucleotides read TGTGCCAGCAGTTACACTCGGACGGCGCAGCCCCAGCATTTT.

The V and J genes are TRBV7-8 and TRBJ2-1; 8 bases are shared with TRBD2. This CDR3 has 16 amino acids. Germline V lookup: CDR1 SGHVS, CDR2 FQNEAQ. J was trimmed by 3 bases and V by 5 bases; bases with no gene match: 9. CDR3 sequence reads: CASSPSGGGFYNEQFF. In DNA, the CDR3 is TGTGCCAGCAGCCCCTCCGGGGGGGGGTTCTACAATGAGCAGTTCTTC.

DNA for the CDR3: TGTGCCAGCCAGGGGGCAGGGAGCAATCAGCCCCAGCATTTT. Amino acid sequence: CASQGAGSNQPQHF. This chain joins TRBV12-3 or TRBV12-4 and TRBJ1-5; 8 bases fit TRBD1. This CDR3 spans 14 amino acids. V gave up 8 bases and J gave up 1 base; unmatched junction bases: 4.

The genes are TRBV5-1 and TRBJ2-3; TRBD1 matches at 10 bases. Germline loops: CDR1 SGHRS, CDR2 YFSETQ. The length of the CDR3 is 16 residues. V lost 1 base to trimming and J lost 6 bases; unmatched junction nucleotides: 8. CDR3 nucleotide sequence: TGCGCCAGCAGCTTGTTCTCGACAGGGGGCCGGGATACGCAGTATTTT. This encodes CASSLFSTGGRDTQYF.

In this sample, this clonotype turned up many times. The chain is built from TRBV5-1 and TRBJ2-7; D not certain. Germline CDR1 SGHRS, CDR2 YFSETQ. The V gene lost 2 bases and the J gene lost 3 bases, with 15 bases spanning the gap. CDR3 length equals 15 residues. The DNA of the CDR3 is TGCGCCAGCAGCTTAACGGCGGCGGCATACTACGAGCAGTACTTC. The encoded protein is CASSLTAAAYYEQYF.

This chain uses TRBV20-1 with TRBJ2-7; D may match TRBD1 or TRBD2 (5 bases each). CDR1 is DFQATT and CDR2 is SNEGSKA in the germline V gene (reference sequence). Between the trimmed V and J ends, which lost 5 bases and 4 bases, there was a span of 21 bases. CDR3 size: 15 residues. This CDR3 reads CSALRAGAKVYEQYF. The CDR3 coding sequence is TGCAGTGCTTTGAGGGCCGGGGCGAAGGTGTACGAGCAGTACTTC.

This clonotype has more than one count but fewer than ten. This rearrangement joins TRBV7-9 to TRBJ2-3; 8 bases align to TRBD1. CDR3 length: 16 residues. CDR1 is SEHNR, CDR2 FQNEAQ, per germline (reference sequence). The V gene end was trimmed by 5 bases and the J gene end by 3 bases; junction bases not matched to a gene: 10. CDR3: CASSLRQGSLTDTQYF. The CDR3 coding sequence is TGTGCCAGCAGCCTCAGACAGGGGTCGCTTACAGATACGCAGTATTTT.

This clonotype was found many times. The genes are TRBV12-3 or TRBV12-4 and TRBJ2-7, with TRBD1 identical over 11 bases. V gave up 4 bases and J gave up 6 bases; unmatched junction bases: 14. The CDR3 spans 17 residues. This CDR3 reads CASSSLYPGQGAGEQYF. The CDR3 bases are TGTGCCAGCAGTTCTCTCTATCCTGGACAGGGGGCGGGCGAGCAGTACTTC.

The chain has TRBV15 and TRBJ1-5; D gene ambiguous. Trimming pared 3 bases from V and 3 bases from J, leaving 12 bases between. CDR3 length: 15 residues. In germline, CDR1 is LNHNV, CDR2 YYDKDF (reference sequence). CDR3 nucleotide sequence: TGTGCCACCAGCAGCGGGCATGGGGACAATCAGCCCCAGCATTTT. Amino acids: CATSSGHGDNQPQHF.

In this sample, this clonotype turned up a few times. V gene TRBV5-1 combines with J gene TRBJ2-7; TRBD1 matches at 8 bases. V lost 1 base to trimming and J lost 2 bases; unmatched junction nucleotides: 5. The CDR3 loop spans 15 amino acids. The germline gives CDR1 SGHRS, CDR2 YFSETQ. This CDR3 reads CASSLSVGQAYEQYF. In DNA, the CDR3 is TGCGCCAGCAGCTTGTCTGTGGGACAGGCCTACGAGCAGTACTTC.